This T cell receptor beta chain was captured by sequencing in a study of PD-L1 blockade in urothelial cancer. Study summary: Analysis of the blood was performed 3 weeks (second dose) and 6 weeks after treatment start. Findings of the study overall: Tumor-associated TCR clones expanded more in blood at 3 weeks in patients with durable benefit. TCR clonality was measured in pretreatment peripheral blood. Clonality below the median predicted better survival.

As for time point: pretreatment peripheral blood. With respect to this clone: Its antigen remains unidentified.

The CDR3 length is 16 residues. Germline lookup yields CDR1 ENHRY and CDR2 SYGVKD. Trimming removed 10 bases from V and 5 bases from J; junction bases left unmatched: 15. Assay: immunoSEQ multiplex PCR; the TCRdb copy retains only in-frame clones and omits some. The repertoire holds around 45,000 clones, with more than 75% as singletons. This clonotype was obtained from a man in his 60s with urothelial cancer. The material was PBMCs, obtained around atezolizumab (anti-PD-L1) treatment. J is TRBJ2-2 and V is TRBV10-3; 8 nucleotides agree with TRBD2. CDR3 residues: CATQTTSGPETGELFF. CDR3 nucleotide sequence: TGTGCCACCCAAACCACTAGCGGCCCCGAGACCGGGGAGCTGTTTTTT.